These 17 T cell receptor beta chains came from one sample sequenced in a study of blood T cell repertoires in COVID-19. Profiling relied on immunoSEQ multiplex PCR, and the TCRdb table lists in-frame clones only, not all of them. The sample gives about 480,000 clones, around nine tenths of which show up once; approximately 2% is in the top ten. The specimen was PBMCs or T cells enriched from blood (not recorded which). The receptor source for this set is a middle-aged woman who had recovered from COVID-19.

The chain links TRBV18 to TRBJ1-1, with D possibly being TRBD1 (5 bases). The germline V gene has CDR1 KGHSH and CDR2 LQKENI. Between the trimmed V and J ends, which lost 0 bases and 8 bases, there was a span of 13 bases. CDR3 length equals 14 residues. The CDR3 sequence: CASSPPVRQKEAFF. CDR3 nucleotide sequence: TGTGCCAGCTCACCACCTGTTCGACAGAAAGAAGCTTTCTTT.

The genes are TRBV24-1 and TRBJ2-2; 9 positions match TRBD1. Germline V gene sequence: CDR1 KGHDR, CDR2 SFDVKD. The trim removed 7 bases at V and 3 bases at J, leaving 8 bases unmatched. This CDR3 is 16 amino acids long. CDR3 residues: CATSSGTGWYTGELFF. For the CDR3, the DNA is TGTGCCACCAGCTCCGGGACAGGGTGGTACACCGGGGAGCTGTTTTTT.

The chain uses TRBV7-2 and TRBJ1-1; weak D call: TRBD1 (6 bases). Trimming left V 5 bases short and J 4 bases short, with 14 bases between. Germline CDR1 reads SGHTA; CDR2 reads FQGNSA. This CDR3 contains 14 residues. CDR3 bases: TGTGCCAGCAGCGGACAGTTCTTTGGCACTGAAGCTTTCTTT. This gives the protein CASSGQFFGTEAFF. The full variable domain, with the rest looked up from reference TRBV7-2 and TRBJ1-1, is GAGVSQSPSNKVTEKGKDVELRCDPISGHTALYWYRQSLGQGLEFLIYFQGNSAPDKSGLPSDRFSAERTGGSVSTLTIQRTQQEDSAVYLCASSGQFFGTEAFFGQGTRLTVV.

V is TRBV5-1 and J is TRBJ2-2, with TRBD2 matching over 9 bases. Germline CDR1 is SGHRS and CDR2 is YFSETQ. V lost 0 bases to trimming and J lost 6 bases; unmatched junction nucleotides: 6. CDR3 length: 16 residues. In DNA form, the CDR3 reads TGCGCCAGCAGCTTGGCAGGGACTAGCATGCCCGGGGAGCTGTTTTTT. This codes for CASSLAGTSMPGELFF.

The table lists this clone with a few counts. The genes are TRBV4-1 and TRBJ2-3, with 10 bases that match TRBD2. The CDR3 length is 17 residues. V shed 5 bases and J 5 bases; nucleotides not matched to a gene: 13. Germline V gives CDR1 MGHRA, CDR2 YSYEKL. CDR3 sequence: CASSVGGLAGVGDTQYF. CDR3 nucleotide sequence: TGCGCCAGCAGCGTAGGAGGGCTAGCGGGAGTAGGAGATACGCAGTATTTT.

As DNA, the CDR3 is TGTGCCAGCAGCTTGTCGGGAGAGGGGGAGCAGTACTTC. Translated: CASSLSGEGEQYF. This chain links TRBV5-8 with TRBJ2-7; tentatively, D is TRBD2 (6 bases). Trimming pared 1 base from V and 7 bases from J, leaving 12 bases between. The CDR3 contains 13 residues. Germline CDR1 and CDR2: SGHTS and YDEGEE.

The table lists this clone with a few counts. The CDR3 DNA is TGTGCCAGCAGTTTACGCCGACAGGGTTCTAGCTCCTATAATTCACCCCTCCACTTT. It codes for CASSLRRQGSSSYNSPLHF. The rearrangement links TRBV27 to TRBJ1-6, with 7 bases matching TRBD1. The CDR3 covers 19 residues. V shed 2 bases and J 0 bases; nucleotides not matched to a gene: 10. CDR1 MNHEY and CDR2 SMNVEV come from the germline V gene (reference sequence).

The chain uses TRBV6-2 or TRBV6-3 and TRBJ1-3; D call uncertain. This CDR3 comprises 15 residues. The germline CDR1 and CDR2 sequences are MNHEY and SVGEGT. Trimming removed 2 bases from V and 0 bases from J, with 8 bases in between. Written as DNA, the CDR3 is TGTGCCAGCAGTTACGAGGAAGTCTCTGGAAACACCATATATTTT. It yields the protein CASSYEEVSGNTIYF.

This chain joins TRBV5-4 and TRBJ2-1; TRBD2 matches 13 bases. This CDR3 has 14 amino acids. The germline CDR1 and CDR2 sequences are SGHNT and YYREEE (reference sequence). The V and J ends lost 4 bases and 7 bases, in that order; junction bases with no gene match: 2. CDR3: CASSPTSGRNEQFF. The DNA for the CDR3 is TGTGCCAGCAGCCCGACTAGCGGGAGGAATGAGCAGTTCTTC.

The chain couples TRBV5-1 to TRBJ1-6; D not resolved. Trimming removed 5 bases at V and 7 bases at J, with 10 bases between. The CDR3 spans 13 residues. The germline V gene encodes CDR1 SGHRS and CDR2 YFSETQ. The CDR3 sequence is CASRTETNSPLHF. The CDR3 region has the DNA TGCGCCAGCAGAACCGAAACAAATTCACCCCTCCACTTT.

The count of this clone is one. V gene TRBV10-1 combines with J gene TRBJ2-1, with 7 bases that match TRBD1. V was pared by 5 bases and J by 3 bases, with 1 base of the junction left unmatched. Germline loops: CDR1 WNHNN, CDR2 SYGVQD (reference sequence). CDR3 length: 13 amino acids. The CDR3 DNA follows: TGCGCCAGCAGTACAGGGGTCTACAATGAGCAGTTCTTC. Amino acids: CASSTGVYNEQFF.

This clone came up once. This chain connects TRBV30 to TRBJ2-7, with D possibly TRBD1 on 6 matching bases. V lost 0 bases and J 3 bases, leaving 30 bases between the germline ends. The CDR3 totals 20 residues. Per the germline V gene, CDR1 is GTSNPN and CDR2 is SVGIG (reference sequence). The CDR3 DNA follows: TGTGCCTGGAGTGTACGAGCCGGGACACTTACTAGAGACCTCCTCTACGAGCAGTACTTC. Encoded protein: CAWSVRAGTLTRDLLYEQYF.

This clone came up a few times. The chain links TRBV9 to TRBJ2-3; no clear D gene. The CDR3 spans 13 residues. Germline lookup yields CDR1 SGDLS and CDR2 YYNGEE. V shed 2 bases and J shed 0 bases, with 4 bases lying between them. The CDR3 DNA is TGTGCCAGCAGCGTGACTAGCACAGATACGCAGTATTTT. It is translated as CASSVTSTDTQYF.

This clone was detected only a few times. The chain employs TRBV7-8 and TRBJ1-5, with unresolved D. The ends were cut back, 5 bases at V and 5 bases at J, with 19 bases in the middle. This CDR3 region has 16 residues. Germline V CDR1 and CDR2: SGHVS, FQNEAQ. CDR3 loop: CASSKADRGGDQPQHF. The DNA of the CDR3 is TGTGCCAGCAGCAAAGCCGACCGGGGTGGCGATCAGCCCCAGCATTTT.

This clone was recorded only once. This chain connects TRBV12-5 to TRBJ2-7; 13 bases agree with TRBD2. V lost 5 bases, J lost 5 bases, and 6 bases stayed unmatched. CDR3 length: 15 amino acids. Looked up from germline, CDR1 is LGHNT and CDR2 is FRNRAP. DNA of the CDR3: TGTGCTAGTGGTCCCGGGACTAGCGGGATGCACGAGCAGTACTTC. Translated: CASGPGTSGMHEQYF.

The V gene is TRBV27, the J gene TRBJ1-6; a possible D gene is TRBD1 (6 bases). The germline V gene has CDR1 MNHEY and CDR2 SMNVEV (reference sequence). The CDR3 extends over 16 amino acids. Trimming left V 2 bases short and J 7 bases short, with 15 bases between. CDR3 loop: CASSLALPGTNSPLHF. CDR3 bases: TGTGCCAGCAGTTTAGCCCTCCCGGGGACAAATTCACCCCTCCACTTT.

The chain links TRBV1 to TRBJ2-1; the DNA was not compared with TRBD2, the D call given in the table. TRBV1 is given as a pseudogene. CDR3 length: 12 amino acids. The CDR3 loop is CTSSQDSPRQFF. The CDR3, as DNA: TGCACCAGCAGCCAAGATTCCCCGAGGCAGTTCTTC.